Listed below are T cell receptor beta chains from one sample, sequenced in a study of synovial regulatory T cells in juvenile arthritis. TCRdb's table, derived via immunoSEQ multiplex PCR, lists solely in-frame clones and lacks some. Reported are some 9,700 clones; the ten largest clones contain roughly 0.33%. The sample comprised Treg cells from blood. The receptors shown here come from a donor aged 2-30 years with juvenile idiopathic arthritis. The CDR3 runs from the conserved cysteine through the conserved F or W. The size entry is marked missing in some rows and otherwise reads once, few, many or a size class.

clone size: NA
J gene: TRBJ2-3
V gene: TRBV11-3
CDR3 length: 14
CDR3 protein: CASSSGAGTDTQYF

clone size: NA
J gene: TRBJ1-5
V gene: TRBV6-1
CDR3 length: 13
CDR3 protein: CASSEAWAEPQHF

clone size: NA
J gene: TRBJ2-3
V gene: TRBV11-2
CDR3 length: 12
CDR3 protein: CASSPSTDTQYF

clone size: NA
J gene: TRBJ2-1
V gene: TRBV6-1
CDR3 length: 15
CDR3 protein: CASRSSGRAFNEQFF

clone size: NA
J gene: TRBJ2-3
V gene: TRBV5-6
CDR3 length: 13
CDR3 protein: CASSLGSTDTQYF

clone size: NA
J gene: TRBJ1-3
V gene: TRBV5-6
CDR3 length: 15
CDR3 protein: CASSSSGTGRNTIYF

clone size: NA
J gene: TRBJ2-1
V gene: TRBV10-3
CDR3 length: 16
CDR3 protein: CAIRDLRKSSYNEQFF

clone size: NA
J gene: TRBJ2-5
V gene: TRBV11-2
CDR3 length: 15
CDR3 protein: CASSLALTAQETQYF

clone size: NA
J gene: TRBJ2-7
V gene: TRBV27
CDR3 length: 14
CDR3 protein: CASSWDYRSYEQYF

clone size: NA
J gene: TRBJ2-7
V gene: TRBV7-2
CDR3 length: 15
CDR3 protein: CASSPVAGGTYEQYF

clone size: NA
J gene: TRBJ2-7
V gene: TRBV7-2
CDR3 length: 13
CDR3 protein: CASSRDYTYEQYF

clone size: NA
J gene: TRBJ2-7
V gene: TRBV7-8
CDR3 length: 14
CDR3 protein: CASSRTGPPLEQYF

clone size: NA
J gene: TRBJ2-2
V gene: TRBV6-1
CDR3 length: 17
CDR3 protein: CASSEALGRVVTGELFF

clone size: medium-sized
J gene: TRBJ1-3
V gene: TRBV5-1
CDR3 length: 16
CDR3 protein: CASSLEGVSSGNTIYF

clone size: NA
J gene: TRBJ1-2
V gene: TRBV4-2
CDR3 length: 15
CDR3 protein: CASSQETQINYGYTF

clone size: NA
J gene: TRBJ2-2
V gene: TRBV19
CDR3 length: 14
CDR3 protein: CASSKGGITGELFF

clone size: NA
J gene: TRBJ2-1
V gene: TRBV30
CDR3 length: 12
CDR3 protein: CAWSAGYNEQFF

clone size: NA
J gene: TRBJ2-1
V gene: TRBV7-8
CDR3 length: 16
CDR3 protein: CASSLRTGGPYNEQFF

clone size: NA
J gene: TRBJ1-2
V gene: TRBV4-1
CDR3 length: 15
CDR3 protein: CASSQDHRGPYGYTF

clone size: NA
J gene: TRBJ2-3
V gene: TRBV11-2
CDR3 length: 15
CDR3 protein: CASSLDLAFTDTQYF

clone size: NA
J gene: TRBJ2-7
V gene: TRBV10-3
CDR3 length: 17
CDR3 protein: CAISESTSGSDRYEQYF

clone size: NA
J gene: TRBJ1-1
V gene: TRBV6-1
CDR3 length: 14
CDR3 protein: CASRRGQGNTEAFF

clone size: NA
J gene: TRBJ1-2
V gene: TRBV6-1
CDR3 length: 12
CDR3 protein: CASRLQGSGYTF

clone size: NA
J gene: TRBJ1-2
V gene: TRBV19
CDR3 length: 13
CDR3 protein: CASTGLRNYGYTF

clone size: NA
J gene: TRBJ2-1
V gene: TRBV10-3
CDR3 length: 16
CDR3 protein: CAISEDGLAGYNEQFF

clone size: NA
J gene: TRBJ2-2
V gene: TRBV12-5
CDR3 length: 16
CDR3 protein: CASVLVPPPATGELFF

clone size: NA
J gene: TRBJ2-1
V gene: TRBV18
CDR3 length: 12
CDR3 protein: CASSPFGSEQFF

clone size: NA
J gene: TRBJ2-3
V gene: TRBV7-8
CDR3 length: 15
CDR3 protein: CASRLGGGVTDTQYF

clone size: NA
J gene: TRBJ2-5
V gene: TRBV11-2
CDR3 length: 11
CDR3 protein: CASSEGGAQYF

clone size: NA
J gene: TRBJ1-2
V gene: TRBV7-9
CDR3 length: 13
CDR3 protein: CASSLVANYGYTF

clone size: NA
J gene: TRBJ1-1
V gene: TRBV18
CDR3 length: 12
CDR3 protein: CASSPGLHEAFF

clone size: NA
J gene: TRBJ1-2
V gene: TRBV10-1
CDR3 length: 14
CDR3 protein: CASVDSCLFYGYTF

clone size: NA
J gene: TRBJ2-5
V gene: TRBV20-1
CDR3 length: 11
CDR3 protein: CSARKRETQYF

clone size: NA
J gene: TRBJ1-2
V gene: TRBV11-2
CDR3 length: 15
CDR3 protein: CASSSNRGRFDGYTF

clone size: NA
J gene: TRBJ1-4
V gene: TRBV5-6
CDR3 length: 15
CDR3 protein: CASSLTTGFNEKLFF

clone size: NA
J gene: TRBJ2-7
V gene: TRBV19
CDR3 length: 13
CDR3 protein: CASSIQGPYEQYF

clone size: NA
J gene: TRBJ2-2
V gene: TRBV19
CDR3 length: 16
CDR3 protein: CASSIGSGKGTGELFF

clone size: NA
J gene: TRBJ1-5
V gene: TRBV6-6
CDR3 length: 14
CDR3 protein: CASSIQGGNQPQHF

clone size: NA
J gene: TRBJ2-5
V gene: TRBV5-6
CDR3 length: 13
CDR3 protein: CASSLFRQETQYF

clone size: NA
J gene: TRBJ2-7
V gene: TRBV11-2
CDR3 length: 13
CDR3 protein: CASSPTNFGEQYF

clone size: NA
J gene: TRBJ2-7
V gene: TRBV4-1
CDR3 length: 15
CDR3 protein: CASSQSGLDAYEQYF

clone size: NA
J gene: TRBJ2-3
V gene: TRBV4-1
CDR3 length: 16
CDR3 protein: CASSQEIQGVTDTQYF

clone size: NA
J gene: TRBJ2-7
V gene: TRBV11-3
CDR3 length: 16
CDR3 protein: CASSLGGTSGSYEQYF

clone size: NA
J gene: TRBJ1-6
V gene: TRBV5-1
CDR3 length: 12
CDR3 protein: CASSSLGSPLHF

clone size: NA
J gene: TRBJ2-7
V gene: TRBV6-5
CDR3 length: 13
CDR3 protein: CASSYSFGSPSDF

clone size: NA
J gene: TRBJ2-3
V gene: TRBV11-3
CDR3 length: 16
CDR3 protein: CASSVTGAWGTDTQYF

clone size: NA
J gene: TRBJ1-4
V gene: TRBV27
CDR3 length: 15
CDR3 protein: CASSLSWSTNEKLFF

clone size: NA
J gene: TRBJ1-2
V gene: TRBV4-1
CDR3 length: 16
CDR3 protein: CASSQEHRSRGYGYTF

clone size: NA
J gene: TRBJ2-7
V gene: TRBV2
CDR3 length: 12
CDR3 protein: CASNRHPYEQYF

clone size: NA
J gene: TRBJ2-1
V gene: TRBV5-6
CDR3 length: 17
CDR3 protein: CASSFYRMDRSYNEQFF

clone size: NA
J gene: TRBJ2-3
V gene: TRBV4-1
CDR3 length: 14
CDR3 protein: CASSQAPAGDTQYF

clone size: NA
J gene: TRBJ1-5
V gene: TRBV5-6
CDR3 length: 14
CDR3 protein: CASSLYMGGQPQHF

clone size: NA
J gene: TRBJ2-5
V gene: TRBV11-2
CDR3 length: 15
CDR3 protein: CASSLGGHGFYEQYF

clone size: NA
J gene: TRBJ1-3
V gene: TRBV6-1
CDR3 length: 14
CDR3 protein: CASSENSSGNTIYF

clone size: NA
J gene: TRBJ2-5
V gene: TRBV27
CDR3 length: 15
CDR3 protein: CASTYGQGGRQTQYF

clone size: NA
J gene: TRBJ2-7
V gene: TRBV10-3
CDR3 length: 16
CDR3 protein: CAISEGSGPLSYEQYF

clone size: NA
J gene: TRBJ2-2
V gene: TRBV7-8
CDR3 length: 15
CDR3 protein: CASSIGTPNTGELFF

clone size: NA
J gene: TRBJ2-7
V gene: TRBV6-5
CDR3 length: 11
CDR3 protein: CASGRSYEQYF

clone size: NA
J gene: TRBJ1-5
V gene: TRBV19
CDR3 length: 17
CDR3 protein: CASSSRGLSGGNQPQHF

clone size: NA
J gene: TRBJ1-2
V gene: TRBV4-1
CDR3 length: 12
CDR3 protein: CASSPGSYGYTF